The present T cell receptor (beta chain) was sequenced within a study of shared clonotypes between healthy human individuals. Study-level background: CD4 naive cells filled three plates per donor, CD4 memory three, CD8 naive two and CD8 memory one.

Germline loops: CDR1 SGHDT, CDR2 YYEEEE. The CDR3 extends over 16 amino acids. V lost 0 bases to trimming and J lost 0 bases, with 10 bases between them. As to this clone: Its antigen is not known.

Repertoires were generated with immunoSEQ multiplex PCR, while TCRdb's copy carries only in-frame clones and drops some. The profile shows hundreds of thousands of clones, approximately 96% of them singletons. The naive CD8 subset, CD45RO-negative cells positively selected for CCR7, excluded terminally differentiated effector memory CD45RA+ cells. Study-wide points: It was anticipated that sequencing depth would influence how many clonotypes donors shared. Genetic and exposure-history diversity was limited by the small donor number. Non-shared clonotypes displayed generation probabilities falling below those of clonotypes present in all four donors.

This chain uses TRBV5-6 with TRBJ2-1; D is ambiguous. The clonotype was recovered from a woman under 40 in good health. The sequenced material came from naive CD8+ T cells sorted from blood. This CDR3 is CASSLVAVSSYNEQFF. In DNA form, the CDR3 reads TGTGCCAGCAGCTTGGTGGCAGTGAGCTCCTACAATGAGCAGTTCTTC.